A single sample is the source of the 24 T cell receptor beta chains below, sequenced in a study of blood T cell repertoires in COVID-19. Measured with immunoSEQ multiplex PCR; TCRdb has only the in-frame clones, and not every one. The sample has about 230,000 clones; around four fifths are singletons. Specimen: peripheral blood. The receptors come from a woman in her sixties or seventies with active or convalescent COVID-19.

The genes are TRBV5-1 and TRBJ2-7, with 11 bases lining up with TRBD2. Germline trimming cut 1 base from V and 2 bases from J; bases unmatched to any gene: 5. The CDR3 has 16 residues. Per the germline V gene, CDR1 is SGHRS and CDR2 is YFSETQ. CDR3 in amino acids: CASSLTLAGGAYEQYF. As DNA, the CDR3 is TGCGCCAGCAGCTTGACCCTAGCGGGGGGAGCCTACGAGCAGTACTTC. The entire variable domain, with the rest obtained from reference TRBV5-1 and TRBJ2-7, is as follows: KAGVTQTPRYLIKTRGQQVTLSCSPISGHRSVSWYQQTPGQGLQFLFEYFSETQRNKGNFPGRFSGRQFSNSRSEMNVSTLELGDSALYLCASSLTLAGGAYEQYFGPGTRLTVT.

The V call is TRBV5-1, the J call TRBJ2-7; TRBD1 is a possible D gene (5 bases). The germline CDR1 and CDR2 sequences are SGHRS and YFSETQ. The CDR3 runs to 15 residues. V was trimmed by 1 base and J by 4 bases, leaving 15 bases between them. CDR3 in DNA: TGCGCCAGCAGCTTGTGGCAGGGCCCCCTGTACGAGCAGTACTTC. Amino acids: CASSLWQGPLYEQYF.

This chain joins TRBV28 and TRBJ2-3; the D is unclear. V was clipped by 4 bases and J by 5 bases, with 7 bases between them. The germline gives CDR1 MDHEN, CDR2 SYDVKM. The CDR3 loop spans 12 amino acids. CDR3 residues: CASSSLRDTQYF. As DNA, the CDR3 is TGTGCCAGCAGTTCCCTGCGAGATACGCAGTATTTT. The complete variable domain, with remaining parts taken from reference TRBV28 and TRBJ2-3, reads DVKVTQSSRYLVKRTGEKVFLECVQDMDHENMFWYRQDPGLGLRLIYFSYDVKMKEKGDIPEGYSVSREKKERFSLILESASTNQTSMYLCASSSLRDTQYFGPGTRLTVL.

The rearrangement links TRBV19 to TRBJ1-4; unclear D gene. The CDR3 is made up of 10 amino acids. V was cut by 10 bases and J by 7 bases, with 7 bases left in between. Germline V gene lookup returns CDR1 LNHDA and CDR2 SQIVND (reference sequence). The CDR3 DNA sequence: TGTGCCAAGGAGTGTGAAAAACTGTTTTTT. This codes for CAKECEKLFF.

This clone was picked up one time. The chain has TRBV18 and TRBJ2-3; 9 bases line up with TRBD2. The CDR3 extends over 15 amino acids. CDR1 is KGHSH, CDR2 LQKENI, per germline. V was clipped by 0 bases and J by 3 bases; unmatched bases: 1. CDR3 amino acids: CASSPPGLATDTQYF. The CDR3 nucleotides are TGTGCCAGCTCACCACCGGGACTAGCAACAGATACGCAGTATTTT.

This chain links TRBV29-1 with TRBJ2-1, with D hard to call. Trimming shortened V by 5 bases and J by 3 bases, and 5 bases separated the two germline ends. Germline V CDR1 and CDR2: SQVTM, ANQGSEA. The CDR3 runs 11 residues. Written as DNA, the CDR3 is TGCAGCGTTCTGTTCTACAATGAGCAGTTCTTC. This codes for CSVLFYNEQFF.

The chain's CDR3 is CAISRSRGTEAFF. The CDR3 region has the DNA TGTGCCATCTCGCGGTCCCGAGGGACTGAAGCTTTCTTT. This chain links TRBV2 with TRBJ1-1; the D is unclear. The V gene lost 10 bases and the J gene lost 5 bases, with 17 bases spanning the gap. Germline V lookup: CDR1 SNHLY, CDR2 FYNNEI. CDR3 size: 13 residues.

The rearrangement joins TRBV4-1 to TRBJ2-3; no clear D gene. V was shortened by 0 bases and J by 2 bases, with 24 bases between the two germline ends. Germline CDR1 and CDR2: MGHRA and YSYEKL. CDR3 size: 20 residues. Here the CDR3 reads CASSQDRRRGAAPFTDTQYF. As DNA, the CDR3 is TGCGCCAGCAGCCAAGATAGGAGAAGAGGCGCCGCTCCTTTCACAGATACGCAGTATTTT.

The chain links TRBV7-8 to TRBJ1-5; D gene unclear. The CDR3 runs 14 residues. Germline CDR1 SGHVS, CDR2 FQNEAQ. V was trimmed by 5 bases and J by 0 bases, leaving 8 bases between them. The chain's CDR3 is CASSPTNSNQPQHF. The CDR3 bases are TGTGCCAGCAGCCCCACAAATAGCAATCAGCCCCAGCATTTT. Full variable domain (missing parts from reference TRBV7-8 and TRBJ1-5): GAGVSQSPRYKVAKRGQDVALRCDPISGHVSLFWYQQALGQGPEFLTYFQNEAQLDKSGLPSDRFFAERPEGSVSTLKIQRTQQEDSAVYLCASSPTNSNQPQHFGDGTRLSIL.

V and J are TRBV7-3 and TRBJ2-7; 7 bases match TRBD2. The CDR3 is 13 residues long. Germline values: CDR1 SGHTA, CDR2 FQGTGA. V lost 5 bases and J lost 6; bases outside the gene matches: 7. The CDR3 coding sequence is TGTGCCAGCAGCAGGACTAGTCAGGGCGAGCAGTACTTC. Amino acid sequence: CASSRTSQGEQYF. The whole variable domain, filled in from reference TRBV7-3 and TRBJ2-7, reads GAGVSQTPSNKVTEKGKYVELRCDPISGHTALYWYRQSLGQGPEFLIYFQGTGAADDSGLPNDRFFAVRPEGSVSTLKIQRTERGDSAVYLCASSRTSQGEQYFGPGTRLTVT.

The rearrangement uses TRBV5-4 and TRBJ1-2, with unresolved D. The CDR3 is 13 residues long. Germline assignment: CDR1 SGHNT and CDR2 YYREEE (reference sequence). V lost 6 bases to trimming and J lost 2 bases, with 11 bases between them. The CDR3 protein is CASTLVGNYGYTF. The DNA for the CDR3 is TGTGCCAGCACCCTAGTCGGGAACTATGGCTACACCTTC.

This clone occurred once. The V and J genes are TRBV28 and TRBJ1-4; D is undetermined. With 4 bases removed from V and 7 bases from J, the gap between germline ends came to 4 bases. The CDR3 has 11 residues. Germline CDR1 is MDHEN and CDR2 is SYDVKM. CDR3 loop: CASSSSEKLFF. DNA of the CDR3: TGTGCCAGCAGTTCTAGTGAAAAACTGTTTTTT.

The chain carries TRBV5-8 and TRBJ2-5; D is undetermined. Trimming cost V 1 base and J 4 bases, with 11 bases left between them. The CDR3 has 14 amino acids. Germline lookup yields CDR1 SGHTS and CDR2 YDEGEE. CDR3 sequence reads: CASSLSGFRETQYF. The CDR3 bases are TGTGCCAGCAGCTTGTCCGGGTTTCGAGAGACCCAGTACTTC.

This clone was seen more than once but under ten times. The chain recombines TRBV13 with TRBJ1-2; TRBD1 matches at 9 bases. The germline CDR1 and CDR2 sequences are PRHDT and FYEKMQ (reference sequence). The CDR3 sequence is 16 residues long. V lost 2 bases and J lost 2; bases outside the gene matches: 6. The CDR3 loop is CASSLSRGQGNYGYTF. In nucleotides, the CDR3 is TGTGCCAGCAGCTTATCCCGAGGACAGGGGAACTATGGCTACACCTTC.

V is TRBV10-3 and J is TRBJ1-1; TRBD1 aligns across 9 bases. The V gene end was trimmed by 2 bases and the J gene end by 6 bases; junction bases not matched to a gene: 7. Per germline, CDR1 ENHRY and CDR2 SYGVKD. The CDR3 consists of 15 residues. The CDR3 nucleotides read TGTGCCATCAGTGAGCGGGGACAGGGTGAGGCTGAAGCTTTCTTT. This encodes CAISERGQGEAEAFF.

The CDR3: CASSLPGLTYGYTF. The CDR3 region has the DNA TGTGCCAGCAGCTTACCGGGACTGACGTATGGCTACACCTTC. The V gene is TRBV7-9, the J gene TRBJ1-2, with D possibly being TRBD1 (5 bases). The V end lost 2 bases, the J end lost 5 bases, and 12 bases lay between the germline ends. Germline CDR1 is SEHNR and CDR2 is FQNEAQ (reference sequence). CDR3 length: 14 amino acids.

The CDR3 sequence is CASSGTGVLGAFF. The CDR3 DNA reads as TGTGCCAGCAGTGGTACAGGGGTCTTAGGAGCTTTCTTT. The chain links TRBV2 to TRBJ1-1, with 7 bases matching TRBD1. V shed 4 bases, J shed 10 bases, and the junction held 9 bases outside the gene matches. This CDR3 has 13 amino acids. Germline V gene data show CDR1 as SNHLY and CDR2 as FYNNEI.

The V gene is TRBV28, the J gene TRBJ1-1; TRBD1 matches 8 bases. CDR1 and CDR2 (germline): MDHEN, SYDVKM. After removal of 3 bases from V and 0 bases from J, the junction contained 3 bases not matched to a gene. There are 15 residues in the CDR3. CDR3 residues: CASSLEQGVNTEAFF. The CDR3 DNA follows: TGTGCCAGCAGTTTGGAACAGGGGGTGAACACTGAAGCTTTCTTT. Full variable domain (remainder filled in from reference TRBV28 and TRBJ1-1): DVKVTQSSRYLVKRTGEKVFLECVQDMDHENMFWYRQDPGLGLRLIYFSYDVKMKEKGDIPEGYSVSREKKERFSLILESASTNQTSMYLCASSLEQGVNTEAFFGQGTRLTVV.

The chain joins TRBV7-8 to TRBJ2-2; 13 nucleotides line up with TRBD2. J was trimmed by 5 bases and V by 5 bases; bases with no gene match: 8. Per the germline V gene, CDR1 is SGHVS and CDR2 is FQNEAQ. The CDR3 loop spans 17 amino acids. The CDR3 region is CASSAFGTSGMTGELFF. The CDR3 DNA reads as TGTGCCAGCAGCGCCTTTGGGACTAGCGGGATGACCGGGGAGCTGTTTTTT.

This clone was detected a few times. The V and J genes are TRBV21-1 and TRBJ2-1; the table's D gene call, TRBD2, was not cross checked with the DNA. TRBV21-1 is annotated as a pseudogene. The length of the CDR3 is 18 residues. CDR3 sequence reads: CASSKTLAPTPLMDEQFF. CDR3 coding DNA: TGTGCCAGCAGCAAGACGCTAGCGCCTACCCCGTTGATGGATGAGCAGTTCTTC.

The chain combines TRBV27 with TRBJ1-1; no reliable D call. V lost 0 bases and J lost 5, with 10 bases in between. The CDR3 covers 14 residues. Germline CDR1 is MNHEY and CDR2 is SMNVEV (reference sequence). The DNA of the CDR3 is TGTGCCAGCAGTTTATCCCCCGGGTGGACTGAAGCTTTCTTT. It is translated as CASSLSPGWTEAFF.

V usage is TRBV14 and J usage is TRBJ2-3, with 11 bases matching TRBD2. The CDR3 sequence is 18 residues long. Germline CDR1 SGHDN, CDR2 FVKESK. The V segment lost 2 bases and the J segment 2 bases; nucleotides outside the gene matches: 9. In DNA, the CDR3 is TGTGCCAGCAGCCAACTCTTGGGACTAGCGGAATCCACAGATACGCAGTATTTT. It specifies CASSQLLGLAESTDTQYF. Using reference TRBV14 and TRBJ2-3 for the parts outside the CDR3, the full variable domain is EAGVTQFPSHSVIEKGQTVTLRCDPISGHDNLYWYRRVMGKEIKFLLHFVKESKQDESGMPNNRFLAERTGGTYSTLKVQPAELEDSGVYFCASSQLLGLAESTDTQYFGPGTRLTVL.

Comments on this clone: The germline gene is not matched at one end of the junction; a read error may be the cause. The chain combines TRBV7-9 with TRBJ2-7, with a possible D match to TRBD2 (5 bases). Germline lookup yields CDR1 SEHNR and CDR2 FQNEAQ (reference sequence). The length of the CDR3 is 12 residues. In nucleotides, the CDR3 is TGTGCCAGCAGCTACGGGATATACAGCATGTTCTTC. Protein sequence: CASSYGIYSMFF.

The V call is TRBV18, the J call TRBJ1-5; perhaps TRBD1 as D (6 bases). Germline CDR1 reads KGHSH; CDR2 reads LQKENI. Trimming removed 5 bases from V and 6 bases from J, with 14 bases in between. The CDR3 has 14 residues. The DNA for the CDR3 is TGTGCCAGCTCAACCGACAGGTCAGGTCAGCCCCAGCATTTT. This sequence encodes CASSTDRSGQPQHF.